This T cell receptor (beta chain) is from a study of blood T cell repertoires in COVID-19. Cohort 3 recovered donors had two negative PCRs, clearance, or symptom resolution. Methods used by the authors: Cell counts per sample came from amplifying reference gene primers. TCRdb keeps only in-frame clones here, not all; method: immunoSEQ multiplex PCR. The DNA was the basis for D and trimming; V, J and clone size are from that table. The repertoire has roughly 250,000 clones, about 87% of them found once; the top ten carry about 1.5%. The origin of this receptor is a woman aged 50 to 60 who had recovered from COVID-19. Sample: PBMCs or T cells enriched from blood (not recorded which).

The CDR3 sequence: CASSLLGQGNSPLHF. The DNA for the CDR3 is TGTGCCAGCAGCTTACTCGGACAGGGGAATTCACCCCTCCACTTT. V usage is TRBV7-3 and J usage is TRBJ1-6; TRBD1 matches at 9 bases. Trimming took 2 bases from V and 7 from J; bases not matched to a gene: 3. Per germline, CDR1 SGHTA and CDR2 FQGTGA. The CDR3 has 15 residues.